Shown below are 13 T cell receptor beta chains from a single sample sequenced in a study of vaccination effects on CD4 cells after COVID-19. This table comes from immunoSEQ multiplex PCR, and its TCRdb copy is limited to in-frame clones, with some not included. The sample shows around 25,000 clones, about three quarters of them seen only once. These receptors have no known antigen. Expansion with viral peptide pools was applied to antigen-specific CD4+ T cells by the ViraFEST assay prior to sequencing. Upon completion of around 9 days in culture, CD4+ T cells were isolated. In the vaccine recipients, nucleocapsid antibodies were negative and there was no prior SARS-CoV-2 infection. This sample comprised CD4+ T cells from PBMCs cultured with SARS-CoV-2 spike peptides, obtained before COVID-19 vaccination. All receptors come from a human donor who received a COVID-19 vaccine.

This clone has a single count. This sequence joins TRBV7-9 and TRBJ2-3; a weak D match, TRBD1 (5 bases). The CDR3 runs 13 residues. Looked up from germline, CDR1 is SEHNR and CDR2 is FQNEAQ (reference sequence). Trimming left V 0 bases short and J 4 bases short, with 5 bases between. DNA for the CDR3: TGTGCCAGCAGCTTAGCAGGGGCAGATACGCAGTATTTT. Residues: CASSLAGADTQYF.

V usage is TRBV12-3 or TRBV12-4 and J usage is TRBJ1-2; no clear D gene. The V and J ends lost 4 bases and 13 bases respectively, with 16 bases between them. The CDR3 contains 12 residues. The CDR3 loop is CASSSQNRVSTF. CDR3 nucleotide sequence: TGTGCCAGCAGTTCCCAAAATCGAGTAAGCACCTTC.

The chain links TRBV19 to TRBJ1-1, with 8 positions matching TRBD1. Germline V gene sequence: CDR1 LNHDA, CDR2 SQIVND (reference sequence). Trimming at V came to 9 bases and at J to 2 bases, leaving 8 bases not matched to a gene. The CDR3 covers 14 residues. CDR3 loop: CASKPDRANTEAFF. In DNA form, the CDR3 reads TGTGCCAGCAAACCGGACAGGGCTAACACTGAAGCTTTCTTT.

The V call is TRBV6-5, the J call TRBJ2-5; possibly TRBD1 for D (5 bases). The ends were cut back, 7 bases at V and 4 bases at J, with 13 bases in the middle. There are 13 residues in the CDR3. Germline V gene sequence: CDR1 MNHEY, CDR2 SVGAGI. CDR3 in amino acids: CASNFGQGETQYF. CDR3 sequence (DNA): TGTGCCAGCAATTTTGGTCAGGGAGAGACCCAGTACTTC.

The chain uses TRBV6-5 and TRBJ1-5, with a possible D match to TRBD1 (5 bases). V was shortened by 5 bases and J by 3 bases, with 14 bases between the two germline ends. CDR1 is MNHEY, CDR2 SVGAGI, per germline. There are 15 residues in the CDR3. CDR3 nucleotide sequence: TGTGCCAGCAGTAAAAGAGGGACCGCCAATCAGCCCCAGCATTTT. Translating it yields CASSKRGTANQPQHF.

The chain uses TRBV11-1 and TRBJ2-3; D remains ambiguous. The CDR3 totals 13 residues. Looked up from germline, CDR1 is SGHAT and CDR2 is FQDESV (reference sequence). Trimming cost V 5 bases and J 4 bases, with 10 bases left between them. The CDR3 DNA reads TGTGCCAGCAGCCCTCATCCCCCAGATACGCAGTATTTT. This encodes CASSPHPPDTQYF.

The V gene is TRBV5-1, the J gene TRBJ1-4; TRBD1 is a possible D gene (5 bases). The CDR3 consists of 16 residues. Germline CDR1 reads SGHRS; CDR2 reads YFSETQ. V was clipped by 4 bases and J by 5 bases, with 18 bases between them. The CDR3 region is CASSPVGGTQNEKLFF. The CDR3 bases are TGCGCCAGCAGCCCCGTGGGGGGGACCCAAAATGAAAAACTGTTTTTT.

The chain couples TRBV2 to TRBJ1-1; D possibly corresponds to TRBD1 (5 bases). This CDR3 is built from 13 residues. Germline V gene data show CDR1 as SNHLY and CDR2 as FYNNEI. Deletions cut 6 bases from V and 0 bases from J, with 8 bases between. CDR3 amino acids: CASRTDLNTEAFF. For the CDR3, the DNA is TGTGCCAGCAGGACAGATTTGAACACTGAAGCTTTCTTT.

In this sample, this clone turned up a few times. The chain employs TRBV5-6 and TRBJ2-7, with 7 bases fitting TRBD1. CDR1 and CDR2 (germline): SGHDT, YYEEEE. The CDR3 spans 13 residues. The ends lost 0 bases at V and 7 bases at J; junction bases unmatched: 4. The CDR3 region has the DNA TGTGCCAGCAGCTTGGCTCCGGACAGGGAGCAGTACTTC. It is translated as CASSLAPDREQYF.

This chain links TRBV19 with TRBJ1-5; 7 bases are a match to TRBD1. The CDR3 has 15 residues. V shed 6 bases and J 4 bases; nucleotides not matched to a gene: 9. Germline-derived CDR1 and CDR2 are LNHDA and SQIVND (reference sequence). CDR3 in DNA: TGTGCCAGTAGACGGGACAGAATACAAAATCAGCCCCAGCATTTT. Encoded protein: CASRRDRIQNQPQHF.

The chain uses TRBV18 and TRBJ1-1; TRBD1 agrees at 9 bases. After removal of 2 bases from V and 11 bases from J, the junction contained 12 bases not matched to a gene. Germline lookup yields CDR1 KGHSH and CDR2 LQKENI. CDR3 size: 15 residues. DNA for the CDR3: TGTGCCAGCTCACCAGAAGCGGACAGGGGTCCCTTGGCTTTCTTT. Translating gives CASSPEADRGPLAFF.

The J gene is TRBJ1-2, the V gene TRBV30; perhaps TRBD1 as D (5 bases). The length of the CDR3 is 16 residues. V dropped 2 bases and J dropped 3 bases, with 19 bases sitting between them. Germline V CDR1 and CDR2: GTSNPN, SVGIG (reference sequence). The CDR3: CAWSTWPTTGDYGYTF. The CDR3 DNA reads as TGTGCCTGGAGTACATGGCCGACAACGGGGGACTATGGCTACACCTTC.

In its sample, this clone was seen once. This chain uses TRBV5-1 with TRBJ2-2; 9 bases are shared with TRBD2. This CDR3 region has 16 residues. In germline, CDR1 is SGHRS, CDR2 YFSETQ. With V trimmed by 0 bases and J by 6 bases, 6 bases remained unmatched. This CDR3 is CASSLVERGVAGELFF. Written as DNA, the CDR3 is TGCGCCAGCAGCTTGGTGGAGCGGGGGGTAGCCGGGGAGCTGTTTTTT.